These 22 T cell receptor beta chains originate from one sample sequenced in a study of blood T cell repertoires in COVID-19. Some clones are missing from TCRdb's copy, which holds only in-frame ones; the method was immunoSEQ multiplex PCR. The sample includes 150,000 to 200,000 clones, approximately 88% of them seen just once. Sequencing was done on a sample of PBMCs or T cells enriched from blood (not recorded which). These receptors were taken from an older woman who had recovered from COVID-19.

Written as DNA, the CDR3 is TGCGCCAGCAGCTACGGACAGGGAGTGACAGATACGCAGTATTTT. It yields the protein CASSYGQGVTDTQYF. V is TRBV5-1 and J is TRBJ2-3; 8 bases map to TRBD1. CDR3 length equals 15 residues. The trim removed 3 bases at V and 3 bases at J, leaving 6 bases unmatched. The germline V gene has CDR1 SGHRS and CDR2 YFSETQ.

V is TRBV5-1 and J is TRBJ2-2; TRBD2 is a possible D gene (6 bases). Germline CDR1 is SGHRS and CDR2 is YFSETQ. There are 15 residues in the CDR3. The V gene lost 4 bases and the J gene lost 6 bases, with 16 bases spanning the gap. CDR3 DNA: TGCGCCAGCAGCCTTAAGACTAGAAAGGCCGGGGAGCTGTTTTTT. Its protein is CASSLKTRKAGELFF.

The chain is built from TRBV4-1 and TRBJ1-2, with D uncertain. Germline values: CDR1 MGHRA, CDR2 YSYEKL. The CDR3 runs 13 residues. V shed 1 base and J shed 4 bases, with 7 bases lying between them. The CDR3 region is CASSQGGFYGYTF. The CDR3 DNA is TGCGCCAGCAGCCAAGGAGGGTTCTATGGCTACACCTTC.

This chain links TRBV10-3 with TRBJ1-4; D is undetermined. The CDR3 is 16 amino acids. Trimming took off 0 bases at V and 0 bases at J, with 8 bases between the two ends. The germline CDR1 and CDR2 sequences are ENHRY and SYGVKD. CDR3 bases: TGTGCCATCAGTGAGTCGACTCTCGCAACTAATGAAAAACTGTTTTTT. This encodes CAISESTLATNEKLFF.

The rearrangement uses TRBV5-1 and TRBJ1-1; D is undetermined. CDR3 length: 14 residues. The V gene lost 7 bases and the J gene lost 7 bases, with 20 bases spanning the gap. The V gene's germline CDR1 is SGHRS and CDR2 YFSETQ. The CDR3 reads CASLLTAGSHEAFF. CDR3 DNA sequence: TGCGCCAGCCTGCTCACAGCGGGGTCTCATGAAGCTTTCTTT.

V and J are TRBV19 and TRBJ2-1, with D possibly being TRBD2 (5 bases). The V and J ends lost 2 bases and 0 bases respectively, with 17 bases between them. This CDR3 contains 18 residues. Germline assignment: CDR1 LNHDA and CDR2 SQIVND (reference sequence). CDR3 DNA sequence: TGTGCCAGTAGTATAAGGAAGGCTAGCTTTAGCTCCTACAATGAGCAGTTCTTC. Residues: CASSIRKASFSSYNEQFF.

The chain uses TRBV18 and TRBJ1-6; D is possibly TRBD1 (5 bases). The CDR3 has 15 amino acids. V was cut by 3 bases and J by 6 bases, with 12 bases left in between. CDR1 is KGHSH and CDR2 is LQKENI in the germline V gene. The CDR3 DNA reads TGTGCCAGCTCACCGGGGCGGTCATTTAATTCACCCCTCCACTTT. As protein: CASSPGRSFNSPLHF.

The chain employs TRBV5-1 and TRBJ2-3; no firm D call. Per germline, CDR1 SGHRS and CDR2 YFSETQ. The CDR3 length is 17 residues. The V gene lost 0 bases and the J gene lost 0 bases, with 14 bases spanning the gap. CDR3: CASSLASTVTSTDTQYF. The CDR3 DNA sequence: TGCGCCAGCAGCTTGGCTAGTACTGTAACTAGCACAGATACGCAGTATTTT.

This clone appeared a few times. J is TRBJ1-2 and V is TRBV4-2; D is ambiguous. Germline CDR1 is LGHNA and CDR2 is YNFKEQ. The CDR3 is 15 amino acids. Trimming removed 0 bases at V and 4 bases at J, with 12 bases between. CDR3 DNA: TGTGCCAGCAGCCAAGATCCGCAGGAACCCTATGGCTACACCTTC. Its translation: CASSQDPQEPYGYTF.

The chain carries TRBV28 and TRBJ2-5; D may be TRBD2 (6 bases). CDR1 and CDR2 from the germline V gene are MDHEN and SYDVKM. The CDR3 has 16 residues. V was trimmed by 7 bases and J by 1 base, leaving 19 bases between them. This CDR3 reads CASTHKRAARQETQYF. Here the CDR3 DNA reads TGTGCCAGCACCCACAAGCGGGCCGCCCGCCAAGAGACCCAGTACTTC.

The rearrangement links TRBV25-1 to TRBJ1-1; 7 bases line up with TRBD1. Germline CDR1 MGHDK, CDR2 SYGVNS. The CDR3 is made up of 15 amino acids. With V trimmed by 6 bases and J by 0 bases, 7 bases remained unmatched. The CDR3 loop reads CASRETGKVNTEAFF. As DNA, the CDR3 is TGTGCCAGCAGGGAGACAGGGAAAGTGAACACTGAAGCTTTCTTT.

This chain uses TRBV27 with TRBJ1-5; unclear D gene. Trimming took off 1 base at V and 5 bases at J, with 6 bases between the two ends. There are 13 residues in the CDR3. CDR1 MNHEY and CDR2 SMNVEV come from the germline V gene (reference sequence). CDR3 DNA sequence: TGTGCCAGCAGTTTATTTCGTGATCAGCCCCAGCATTTT. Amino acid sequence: CASSLFRDQPQHF.

The CDR3 loop reads CASRLGSISTDTQYF. The CDR3 nucleotides are TGTGCCAGCAGGCTGGGGAGTATATCCACAGATACGCAGTATTTT. The V gene is TRBV27, the J gene TRBJ2-3; tentative D call: TRBD2 (5 bases). Trimming left V 6 bases short and J 2 bases short, with 15 bases between. The V gene's germline CDR1 is MNHEY and CDR2 SMNVEV (reference sequence). The CDR3 length is 15 residues.

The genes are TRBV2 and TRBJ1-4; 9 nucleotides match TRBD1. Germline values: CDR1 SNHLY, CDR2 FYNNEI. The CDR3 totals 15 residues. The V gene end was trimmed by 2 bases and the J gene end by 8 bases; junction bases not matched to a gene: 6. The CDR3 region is CASSELGQGYEKLFF. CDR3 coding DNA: TGTGCCAGCAGTGAATTGGGACAGGGATACGAAAAACTGTTTTTT.

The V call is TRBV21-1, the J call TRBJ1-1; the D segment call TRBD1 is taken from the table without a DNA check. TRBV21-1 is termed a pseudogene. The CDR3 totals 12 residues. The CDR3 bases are TGTGCCAGCAGCAAAGTGGGCGCTGAAGCTTTCTTT. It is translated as CASSKVGAEAFF.

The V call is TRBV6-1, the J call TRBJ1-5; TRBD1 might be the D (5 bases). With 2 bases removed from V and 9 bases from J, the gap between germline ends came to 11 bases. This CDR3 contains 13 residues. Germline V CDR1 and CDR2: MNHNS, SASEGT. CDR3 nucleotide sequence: TGTGCCAGCAGTGAATCGCAGGGTTCGCCCCAGCATTTT. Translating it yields CASSESQGSPQHF.

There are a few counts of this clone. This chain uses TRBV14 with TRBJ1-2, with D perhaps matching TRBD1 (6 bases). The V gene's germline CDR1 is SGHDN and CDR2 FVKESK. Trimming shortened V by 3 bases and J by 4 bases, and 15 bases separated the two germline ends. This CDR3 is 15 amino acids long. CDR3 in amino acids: CASSHKAGAAYGYTF. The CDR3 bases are TGTGCCAGCAGCCATAAAGCGGGGGCCGCCTATGGCTACACCTTC.

CDR3 residues: CASSLLGQGSGEQFF. The CDR3 nucleotides are TGCGCCAGCAGCTTGTTGGGACAGGGGTCGGGTGAGCAGTTCTTC. The chain recombines TRBV5-1 with TRBJ2-1; 10 nucleotides align to TRBD1. There are 15 residues in the CDR3. Germline CDR1 is SGHRS and CDR2 is YFSETQ. The trim removed 1 base at V and 9 bases at J, leaving 7 bases unmatched.

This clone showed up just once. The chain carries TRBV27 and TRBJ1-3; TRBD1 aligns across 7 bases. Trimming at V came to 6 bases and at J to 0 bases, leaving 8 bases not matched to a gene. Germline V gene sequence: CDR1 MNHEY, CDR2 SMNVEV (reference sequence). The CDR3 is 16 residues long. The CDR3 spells CASRSGTAFSGNTIYF. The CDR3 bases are TGTGCCAGCAGGTCCGGGACAGCCTTCTCTGGAAACACCATATATTTT.

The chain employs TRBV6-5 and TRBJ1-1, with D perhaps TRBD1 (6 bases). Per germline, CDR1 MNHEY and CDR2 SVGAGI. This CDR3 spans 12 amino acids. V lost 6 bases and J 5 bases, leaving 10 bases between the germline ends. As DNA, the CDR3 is TGTGCCAGCAGGTCCAGGGGAACTGAAGCTTTCTTT. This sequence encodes CASRSRGTEAFF.

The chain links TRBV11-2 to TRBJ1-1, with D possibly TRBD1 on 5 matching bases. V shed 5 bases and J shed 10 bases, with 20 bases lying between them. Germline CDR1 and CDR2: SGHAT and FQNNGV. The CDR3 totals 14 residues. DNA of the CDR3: TGTGCCAGCAGCGATATGCAGATCGGGGGGGGAGCTTTCTTT. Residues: CASSDMQIGGGAFF.

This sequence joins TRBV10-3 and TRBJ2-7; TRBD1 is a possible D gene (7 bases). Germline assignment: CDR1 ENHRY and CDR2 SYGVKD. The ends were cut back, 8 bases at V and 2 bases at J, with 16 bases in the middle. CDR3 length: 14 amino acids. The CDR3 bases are TGTGCCATCGGGACTGGGACAGTCACCTACGAGCAGTACTTC. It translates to CAIGTGTVTYEQYF.